A single TCR beta chain is shown here with its context. The antigen is unknown. The time point is: 2015-2016 season, 7 days after influenza vaccination. Adults were given seasonal inactivated influenza vaccine, and blood CD4 subsets were sorted before and after vaccination. The sample is drawn from a study of follicular helper T cells after annual influenza vaccination. Whole-study context: For some subjects, blood spans the 2013-2014, 2014-2015 and 2015-2016 annual vaccinations. Study-wide findings and caveats: Day 7 ICOS+CD38+ clones were most often found later in ICOS-CD38- cTfh cells.

TCRB sequencing was done at Survey resolution level. The table came from immunoSEQ multiplex PCR; TCRdb's copy has only in-frame clones and leaves some out. The repertoire includes several thousand clones, roughly 88% of them detected once, and about 1.6% sits in the top ten. Germline CDR1 and CDR2: ENHRY and SYGVKD. This CDR3 comprises 14 residues. With V trimmed by 10 bases and J by 0 bases, 6 bases remained unmatched. The sequenced sample was CXCR5+ CD38- circulating T follicular helper cells from blood, obtained 7 days after influenza vaccination. The subset: circulating Tfh, non-naive CD4+CXCR5+PD-1+ (ICOS+CD38+ or ICOS-CD38-). The chain is built from TRBV10-3 and TRBJ1-3, with TRBD1 identical over 7 bases. This clonotype originated in an adult who received the influenza vaccine. CDR3 DNA: TGTGCCAGAGACAGGGACAGCTCTGGAAACACCATATATTTT. Protein sequence: CARDRDSSGNTIYF.